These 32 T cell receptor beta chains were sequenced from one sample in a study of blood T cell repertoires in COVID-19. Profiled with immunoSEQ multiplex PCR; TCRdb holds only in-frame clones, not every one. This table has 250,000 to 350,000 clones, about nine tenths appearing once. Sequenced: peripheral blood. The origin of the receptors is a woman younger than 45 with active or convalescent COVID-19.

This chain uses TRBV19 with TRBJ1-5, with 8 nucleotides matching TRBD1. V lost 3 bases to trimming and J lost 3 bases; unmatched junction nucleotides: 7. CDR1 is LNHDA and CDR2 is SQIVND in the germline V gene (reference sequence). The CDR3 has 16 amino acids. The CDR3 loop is CASSIDRGRSNQPQHF. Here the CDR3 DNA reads TGTGCCAGTAGTATCGACAGGGGACGCTCCAATCAGCCCCAGCATTTT.

The CDR3 reads CASSSGLGLGYDEQFF. The CDR3 DNA sequence: TGTGCCAGCAGCTCAGGTCTAGGACTAGGTTACGATGAGCAGTTCTTC. The J gene is TRBJ2-1, the V gene TRBV9; 7 bases agree with TRBD2. The V and J ends lost 4 bases and 8 bases, in that order; junction bases with no gene match: 15. The V gene's germline CDR1 is SGDLS and CDR2 YYNGEE. The length of the CDR3 is 16 residues.

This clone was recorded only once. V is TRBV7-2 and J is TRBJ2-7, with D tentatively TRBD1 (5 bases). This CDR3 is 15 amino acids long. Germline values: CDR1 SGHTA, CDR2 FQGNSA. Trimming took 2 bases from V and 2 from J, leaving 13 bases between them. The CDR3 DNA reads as TGTGCCAGCAGCTTAAGTGGACACAAAACCTACGAGCAGTACTTC. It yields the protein CASSLSGHKTYEQYF.

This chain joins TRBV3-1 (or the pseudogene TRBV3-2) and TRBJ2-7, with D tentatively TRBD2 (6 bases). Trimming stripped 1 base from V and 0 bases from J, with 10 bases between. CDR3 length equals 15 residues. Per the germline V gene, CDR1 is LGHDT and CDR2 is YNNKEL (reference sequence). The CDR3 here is CASSQVFGSSYEQYF. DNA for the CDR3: TGTGCCAGCAGCCAAGTGTTCGGGAGCTCCTACGAGCAGTACTTC.

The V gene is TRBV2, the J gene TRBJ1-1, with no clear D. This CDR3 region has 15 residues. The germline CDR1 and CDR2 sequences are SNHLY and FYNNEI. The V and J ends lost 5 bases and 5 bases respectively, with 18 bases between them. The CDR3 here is CASSRPSTGSTEAFF. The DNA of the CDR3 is TGTGCCAGCAGTCGACCGTCGACGGGTTCTACTGAAGCTTTCTTT.

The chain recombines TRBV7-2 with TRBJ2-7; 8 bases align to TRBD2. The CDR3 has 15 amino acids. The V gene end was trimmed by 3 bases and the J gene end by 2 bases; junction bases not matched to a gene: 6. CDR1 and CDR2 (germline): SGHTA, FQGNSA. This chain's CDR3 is CASSFDSGAAYEQYF. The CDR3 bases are TGTGCCAGCAGCTTCGATAGCGGGGCAGCCTACGAGCAGTACTTC.

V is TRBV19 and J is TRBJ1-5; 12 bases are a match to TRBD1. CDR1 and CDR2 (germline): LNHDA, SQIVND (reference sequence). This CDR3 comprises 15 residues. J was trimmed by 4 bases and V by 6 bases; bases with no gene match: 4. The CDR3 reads CASRGDRGPNQPQHF. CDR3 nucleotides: TGTGCCAGTAGGGGGGACAGGGGGCCTAATCAGCCCCAGCATTTT.

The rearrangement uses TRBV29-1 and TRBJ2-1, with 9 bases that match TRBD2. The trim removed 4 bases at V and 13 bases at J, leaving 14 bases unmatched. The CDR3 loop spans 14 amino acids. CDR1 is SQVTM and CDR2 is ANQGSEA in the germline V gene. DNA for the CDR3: TGCAGCGTTGGTAGCGGGGGAGTCGTGAGGAACCAGTTCTTC. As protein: CSVGSGGVVRNQFF.

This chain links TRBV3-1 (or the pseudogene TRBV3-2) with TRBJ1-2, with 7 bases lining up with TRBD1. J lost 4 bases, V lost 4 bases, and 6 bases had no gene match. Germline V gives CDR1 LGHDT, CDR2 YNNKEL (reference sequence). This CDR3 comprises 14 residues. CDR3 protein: CASSLTGVSYGYTF. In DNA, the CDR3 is TGTGCCAGCAGCCTAACAGGGGTTTCCTATGGCTACACCTTC.

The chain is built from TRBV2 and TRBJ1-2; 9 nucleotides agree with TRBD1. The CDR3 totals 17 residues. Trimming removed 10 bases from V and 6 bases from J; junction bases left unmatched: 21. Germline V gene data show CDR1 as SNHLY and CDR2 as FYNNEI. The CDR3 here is CAIDTGQGVSAWDGYTF. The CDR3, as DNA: TGTGCCATCGATACGGGACAGGGTGTTTCTGCGTGGGATGGCTACACCTTC. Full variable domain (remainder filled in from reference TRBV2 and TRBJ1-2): EPEVTQTPSHQVTQMGQEVILRCVPISNHLYFYWYRQILGQKVEFLVSFYNNEISEKSEIFDDQFSVERPDGSNFTLKIRSTKLEDSAMYFCAIDTGQGVSAWDGYTFGSGTRLTVV.

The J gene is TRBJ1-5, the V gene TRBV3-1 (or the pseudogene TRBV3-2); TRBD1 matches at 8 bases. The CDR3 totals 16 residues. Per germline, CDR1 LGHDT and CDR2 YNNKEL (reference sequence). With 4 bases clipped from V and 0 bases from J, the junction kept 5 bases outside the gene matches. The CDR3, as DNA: TGTGCCAGCAGCCCCCCAGGGGGCTATAGCAATCAGCCCCAGCATTTT. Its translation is CASSPPGGYSNQPQHF.

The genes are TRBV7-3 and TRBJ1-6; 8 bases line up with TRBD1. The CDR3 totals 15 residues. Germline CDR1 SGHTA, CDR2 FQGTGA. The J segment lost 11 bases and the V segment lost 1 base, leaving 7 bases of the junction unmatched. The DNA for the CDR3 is TGTGCCAGCAGCTTAATGCCCAGGGGGCTTACACCCCTCCACTTT. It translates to CASSLMPRGLTPLHF.

CDR3 residues: CASSQGGDPRRGDTQYF. In nucleotides, the CDR3 is TGCGCCAGCAGCCAAGGGGGGGACCCCCGTCGCGGAGATACGCAGTATTTT. The rearrangement uses TRBV4-1 and TRBJ2-3; maybe TRBD2 (6 bases). The V gene lost 1 base and the J gene lost 5 bases, with 19 bases spanning the gap. The CDR3 is 17 amino acids. Per germline, CDR1 MGHRA and CDR2 YSYEKL.

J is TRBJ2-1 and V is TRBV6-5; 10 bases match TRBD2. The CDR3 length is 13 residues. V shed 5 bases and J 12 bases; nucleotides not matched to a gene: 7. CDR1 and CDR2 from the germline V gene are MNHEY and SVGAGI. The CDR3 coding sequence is TGTGCCAGCAGTCTAGCGGGAGAAAGGCGGCAGTTCTTC. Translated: CASSLAGERRQFF.

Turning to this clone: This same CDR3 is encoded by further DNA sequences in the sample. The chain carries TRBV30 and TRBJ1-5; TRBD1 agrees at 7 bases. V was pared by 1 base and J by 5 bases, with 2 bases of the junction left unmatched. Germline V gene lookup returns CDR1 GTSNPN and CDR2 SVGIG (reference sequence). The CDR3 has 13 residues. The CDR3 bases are TGTGCCTGGAGTGACAGGGGCGATCAGCCCCAGCATTTT. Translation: CAWSDRGDQPQHF.

CDR3 sequence (DNA): TGCGCCAGCGCTCTGAGACAGGGGAGGGCCAATCAGCCCCAGCATTTT. Encoded protein: CASALRQGRANQPQHF. The genes are TRBV23-1 and TRBJ1-5; the match to TRBD1 covers 8 bases. TRBV23-1 is designated an ORF whose function remains uncertain. The CDR3 runs 16 residues. Trimming removed 8 bases from V and 3 bases from J; junction bases left unmatched: 12.

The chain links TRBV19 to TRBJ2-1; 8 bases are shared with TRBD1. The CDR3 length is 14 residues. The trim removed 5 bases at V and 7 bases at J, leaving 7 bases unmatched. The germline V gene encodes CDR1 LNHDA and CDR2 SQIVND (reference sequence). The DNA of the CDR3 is TGTGCCAGTAGTGGGAGACAGGGGAGGAATGAGCAGTTCTTC. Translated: CASSGRQGRNEQFF.

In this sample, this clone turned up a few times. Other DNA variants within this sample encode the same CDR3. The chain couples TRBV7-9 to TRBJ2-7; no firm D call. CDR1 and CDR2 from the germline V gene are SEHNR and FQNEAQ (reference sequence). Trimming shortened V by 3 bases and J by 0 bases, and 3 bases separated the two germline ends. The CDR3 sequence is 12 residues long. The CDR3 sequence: CASSFSSYEQYF. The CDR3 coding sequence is TGTGCCAGCAGCTTTAGCTCCTACGAGCAGTACTTC.

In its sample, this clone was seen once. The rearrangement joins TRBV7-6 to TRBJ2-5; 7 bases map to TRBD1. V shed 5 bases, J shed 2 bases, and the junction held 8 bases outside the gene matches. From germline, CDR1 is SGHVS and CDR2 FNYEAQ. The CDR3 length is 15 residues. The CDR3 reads CASSRDRVIQETQYF. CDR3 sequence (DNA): TGTGCCAGCAGCCGTGACAGGGTGATACAAGAGACCCAGTACTTC.

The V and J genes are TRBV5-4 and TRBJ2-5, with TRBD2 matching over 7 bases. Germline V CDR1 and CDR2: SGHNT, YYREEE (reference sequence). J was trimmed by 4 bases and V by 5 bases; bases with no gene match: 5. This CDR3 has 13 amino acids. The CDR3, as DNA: TGTGCCAGCAGGAAATGGGGGGGAGAGACCCAGTACTTC. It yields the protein CASRKWGGETQYF. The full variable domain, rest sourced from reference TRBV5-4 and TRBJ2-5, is ETGVTQSPTHLIKTRGQQVTLRCSSQSGHNTVSWYQQALGQGPQFIFQYYREEENGRGNFPPRFSGLQFPNYSSELNVNALELDDSALYLCASRKWGGETQYFGPGTRLLVL.

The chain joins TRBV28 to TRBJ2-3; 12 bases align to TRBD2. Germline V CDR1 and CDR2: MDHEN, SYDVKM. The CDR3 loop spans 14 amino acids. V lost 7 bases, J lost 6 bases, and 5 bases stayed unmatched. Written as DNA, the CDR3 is TGTGCCAGCATGACTAGCGGGGGAATGGATACGCAGTATTTT. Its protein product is CASMTSGGMDTQYF.

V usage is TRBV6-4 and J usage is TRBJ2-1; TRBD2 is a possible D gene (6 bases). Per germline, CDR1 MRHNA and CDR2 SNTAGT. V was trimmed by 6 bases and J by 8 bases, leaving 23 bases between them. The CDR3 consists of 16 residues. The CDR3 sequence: CASSVFGGVTPHEQFF. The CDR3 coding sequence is TGTGCCAGCAGCGTCTTCGGGGGAGTGACGCCTCATGAGCAGTTCTTC.

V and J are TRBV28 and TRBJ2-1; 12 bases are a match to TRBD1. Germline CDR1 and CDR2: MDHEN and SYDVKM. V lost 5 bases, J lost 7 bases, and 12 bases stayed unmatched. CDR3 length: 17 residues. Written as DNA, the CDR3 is TGTGCCAGCAGTCTCCCCGGGGGGACAGGGGGCCCTAATGAGCAGTTCTTC. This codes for CASSLPGGTGGPNEQFF.

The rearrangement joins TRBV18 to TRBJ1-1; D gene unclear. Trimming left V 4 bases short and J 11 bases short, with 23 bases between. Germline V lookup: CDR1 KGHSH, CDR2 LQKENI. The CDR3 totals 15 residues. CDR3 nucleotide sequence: TGTGCCAGCTCACGAGGAGGTGCTTCGGTAACGGGGGCTTTCTTT. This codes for CASSRGGASVTGAFF.

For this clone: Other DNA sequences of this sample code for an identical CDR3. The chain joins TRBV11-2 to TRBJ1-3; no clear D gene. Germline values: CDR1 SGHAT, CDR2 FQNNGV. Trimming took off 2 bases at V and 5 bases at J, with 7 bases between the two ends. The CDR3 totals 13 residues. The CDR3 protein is CASSLNDRNTIYF. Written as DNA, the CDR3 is TGTGCCAGCAGCTTAAACGACAGAAACACCATATATTTT.

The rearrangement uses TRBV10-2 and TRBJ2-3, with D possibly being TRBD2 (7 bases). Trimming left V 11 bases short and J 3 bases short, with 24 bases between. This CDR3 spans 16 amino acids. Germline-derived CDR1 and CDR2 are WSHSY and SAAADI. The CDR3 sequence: CARAGWGGAQTDTQYF. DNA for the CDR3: TGCGCCCGCGCCGGGTGGGGGGGGGCCCAAACAGATACGCAGTATTTT.

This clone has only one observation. The CDR3 sequence is CASSEGTLSTSGGYF. The CDR3 DNA sequence: TGCGCCAGCAGTGAGGGTACCCTCTCTACGTCGGGTGGGTACTTC. The chain has TRBV10-2 and TRBJ2-7; D is unresolved. The ends were cut back, 2 bases at V and 12 bases at J, with 23 bases in the middle. This CDR3 has 15 amino acids. Per germline, CDR1 WSHSY and CDR2 SAAADI.

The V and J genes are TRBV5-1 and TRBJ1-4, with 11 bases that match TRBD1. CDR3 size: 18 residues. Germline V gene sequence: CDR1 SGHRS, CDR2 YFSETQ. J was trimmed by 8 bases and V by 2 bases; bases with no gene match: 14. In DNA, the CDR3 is TGCGCCAGCAGCTTTGGGTCGGTTACGGACAGGGGGCGAGAAAAACTGTTTTTT. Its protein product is CASSFGSVTDRGREKLFF. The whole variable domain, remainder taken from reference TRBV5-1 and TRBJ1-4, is KAGVTQTPRYLIKTRGQQVTLSCSPISGHRSVSWYQQTPGQGLQFLFEYFSETQRNKGNFPGRFSGRQFSNSRSEMNVSTLELGDSALYLCASSFGSVTDRGREKLFFGSGTQLSVL.

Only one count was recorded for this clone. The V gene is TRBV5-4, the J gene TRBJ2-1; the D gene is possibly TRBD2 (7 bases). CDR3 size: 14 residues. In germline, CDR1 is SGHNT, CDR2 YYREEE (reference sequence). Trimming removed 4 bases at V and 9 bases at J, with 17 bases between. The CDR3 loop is CASSPWGGRREQFF. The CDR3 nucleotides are TGTGCCAGCAGCCCGTGGGGGGGGCGACGTGAGCAGTTCTTC.

Written as DNA, the CDR3 is TGTGCCAGCTCACCTCCGGGGCGGGGGTCCTACGAGCAGTACTTC. This codes for CASSPPGRGSYEQYF. The V and J genes are TRBV18 and TRBJ2-7, with 7 positions matching TRBD2. This CDR3 has 15 residues. Trimming removed 3 bases from V and 1 base from J; junction bases left unmatched: 6. Germline V gene data show CDR1 as KGHSH and CDR2 as LQKENI.

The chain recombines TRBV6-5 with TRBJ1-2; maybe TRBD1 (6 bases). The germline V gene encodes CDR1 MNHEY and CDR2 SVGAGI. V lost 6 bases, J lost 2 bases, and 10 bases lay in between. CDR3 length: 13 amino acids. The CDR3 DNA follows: TGTGCCAGCAGCGAGGGGGTGAACTATGGCTACACCTTC. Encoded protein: CASSEGVNYGYTF.

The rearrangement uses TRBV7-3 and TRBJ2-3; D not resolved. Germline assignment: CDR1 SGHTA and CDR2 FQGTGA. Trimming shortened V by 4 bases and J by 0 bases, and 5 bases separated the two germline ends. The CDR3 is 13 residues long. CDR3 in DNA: TGTGCCAGCAGCTCCTCTAGCACAGATACGCAGTATTTT. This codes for CASSSSSTDTQYF.